The 5 T cell receptor beta chains given below trace back to one sample, sequenced in a study of blood T cells in healthy people across ages. The authors ran a second PCR of about 6 to 11 cycles using a sample-barcoded 5' primer and a J-beta primer mix. MiXCR was run by TCRdb on the 5' RACE reads, yielding one entry per CDR3 protein. Here the sample spans over a million distinct CDR3 sequences, almost 60% being singletons. Source material: blood. These TCRs come from a man younger than 30 in good health.

The chain is built from TRBV9 and TRBJ2-5; 8 nucleotides match TRBD2. V shed 4 bases and J 1 base; nucleotides not matched to a gene: 3. Germline V gene data show CDR1 as SGDLS and CDR2 as YYNGEE. This CDR3 has 14 amino acids. In DNA, the CDR3 is TGTGCCAGCAGCTTCACTAGCGGCCAAGAGACCCAGTACTTC. This encodes CASSFTSGQETQYF.

Note on this clonotype: At one of its ends the junction is not consistent with the germline gene, which may arise from a read error. The chain recombines TRBV7-7 with TRBJ2-7, with D possibly being TRBD2 (5 bases). CDR1 is SSHAT, CDR2 FNYEAQ, per germline (reference sequence). The CDR3 length is 15 residues. The CDR3 coding sequence is TGTGCTAGCAGCAAAGAGTATGGGAGCTCCTACGAGCAGTACTTC. It yields the protein CASSKEYGSSYEQYF.

V is TRBV10-3 and J is TRBJ2-3; TRBD2 is a possible D gene (6 bases). Trimming shortened V by 5 bases and J by 2 bases, and 17 bases separated the two germline ends. Germline V CDR1 and CDR2: ENHRY, SYGVKD. This CDR3 has 16 residues. This CDR3 reads CAISREFSGLTDTQYF. DNA of the CDR3: TGTGCCATCAGTCGGGAATTTAGCGGACTCACAGATACGCAGTATTTT.

This clonotype has a handful of counts. The V and J genes are TRBV20-1 and TRBJ2-5, with 9 bases identical to TRBD2. The CDR3 extends over 14 amino acids. The germline gives CDR1 DFQATT, CDR2 SNEGSKA (reference sequence). The CDR3 loop is CGVISGGFQETQYF. In DNA form, the CDR3 reads TGCGGAGTGATTAGCGGGGGTTTCCAAGAGACCCAGTACTTC.

This rearrangement joins TRBV3-1 to TRBJ2-6, with a possible D match to TRBD2 (6 bases). This CDR3 is 18 amino acids long. Germline lookup yields CDR1 LGHDT and CDR2 YNNKEL (reference sequence). V lost 1 base, J lost 2 bases, and 15 bases lay in between. CDR3 coding DNA: TGTGCCAGCAGCCAAGTGAGCGTAAGGGAGGCTGGGGCCAACGTCCTGACTTTC. This codes for CASSQVSVREAGANVLTF.